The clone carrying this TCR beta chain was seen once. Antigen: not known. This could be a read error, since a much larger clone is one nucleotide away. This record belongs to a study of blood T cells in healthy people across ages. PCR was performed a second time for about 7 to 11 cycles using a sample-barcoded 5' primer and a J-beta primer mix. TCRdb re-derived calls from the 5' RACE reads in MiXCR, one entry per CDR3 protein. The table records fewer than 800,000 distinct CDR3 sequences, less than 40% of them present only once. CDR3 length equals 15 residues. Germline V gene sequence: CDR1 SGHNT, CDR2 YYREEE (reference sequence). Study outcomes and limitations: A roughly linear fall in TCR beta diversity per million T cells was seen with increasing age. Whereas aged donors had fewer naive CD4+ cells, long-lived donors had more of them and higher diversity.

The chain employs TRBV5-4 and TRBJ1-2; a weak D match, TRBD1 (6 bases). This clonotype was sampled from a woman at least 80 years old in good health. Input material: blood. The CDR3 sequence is CASTLDSGGGYGYTF. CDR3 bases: TGTGCCAGCACCTTGGACAGTGGAGGGGGCTATGGCTACACCTTC.